This entry lists 14 T cell receptor beta chains sequenced from one sample in a study of T cell responses to AZD1222 COVID-19 vaccine. TCRdb keeps only in-frame clones here, not all; method: immunoSEQ multiplex PCR. This table holds 140,000 to 150,000 clones, over 85% found once. The sample here was peripheral blood, taken on day 0 of AZD1222 vaccination. The receptors shown here come from an adult in good health.

The V call is TRBV28, the J call TRBJ1-5; 8 bases fit TRBD1. Looked up from germline, CDR1 is MDHEN and CDR2 is SYDVKM. V lost 2 bases, J lost 6 bases, and 12 bases stayed unmatched. The length of the CDR3 is 17 residues. The CDR3 here is CASSLARAGGFGQPQHF. The DNA of the CDR3 is TGTGCCAGCAGTTTAGCCCGGGCAGGGGGCTTTGGTCAGCCCCAGCATTTT.

The chain uses TRBV12-5 and TRBJ1-6; D is perhaps TRBD1 (6 bases). The V gene lost 4 bases and the J gene lost 9 bases, with 7 bases spanning the gap. This CDR3 is 12 amino acids long. Germline V lookup: CDR1 LGHNT, CDR2 FRNRAP. CDR3 protein: CASGSGASPLHF. The CDR3 region has the DNA TGTGCTAGTGGTTCAGGGGCTTCACCCCTCCACTTT.

V usage is TRBV10-3 and J usage is TRBJ1-5; TRBD1 matches at 10 bases. There are 13 residues in the CDR3. Germline CDR1 is ENHRY and CDR2 is SYGVKD. J gave up 7 bases and V 10 bases, and 7 bases lay outside the gene matches. This chain's CDR3 is CASRQGAGQPQHF. The CDR3 DNA reads TGTGCCAGCAGACAGGGGGCGGGCCAGCCCCAGCATTTT.

The chain employs TRBV6-5 and TRBJ2-3, with 7 bases lining up with TRBD1. V trimming: 6 bases; J trimming: 4 bases; junction bases outside the gene matches: 7. CDR1 MNHEY and CDR2 SVGAGI come from the germline V gene. This CDR3 is 14 amino acids long. The DNA of the CDR3 is TGTGCCAGCAGCCCCCGCCAGGGGGCAGATACGCAGTATTTT. Protein product: CASSPRQGADTQYF.

This chain links TRBV4-1 with TRBJ1-1, with TRBD1 matching 9 bases. V gave up 6 bases and J gave up 8 bases; unmatched junction bases: 7. There are 13 residues in the CDR3. The germline V gene has CDR1 MGHRA and CDR2 YSYEKL. CDR3 sequence reads: CASRGNRGREAFF. Written as DNA, the CDR3 is TGCGCCAGCAGGGGAAACAGGGGGCGGGAAGCTTTCTTT.

The J gene is TRBJ2-2, the V gene TRBV29-1; TRBD1 might be the D (5 bases). Germline V gene lookup returns CDR1 SQVTM and CDR2 ANQGSEA. The CDR3 is made up of 14 amino acids. V lost 3 bases and J 2 bases, leaving 10 bases between the germline ends. The CDR3: CSVDAGLNTGELFF. As DNA, the CDR3 is TGCAGCGTTGACGCAGGGTTAAACACCGGGGAGCTGTTTTTT.

CDR3 nucleotide sequence: TGTGCCAGCAGCCCCTACGGGCCCCGCTCTGGAAACACCATATATTTT. Its protein product is CASSPYGPRSGNTIYF. J is TRBJ1-3 and V is TRBV7-2; D gene uncertain. Germline V gives CDR1 SGHTA, CDR2 FQGNSA. V was shortened by 5 bases and J by 0 bases, with 14 bases between the two germline ends. The CDR3 totals 16 residues.

The gene calls are TRBV5-1 and TRBJ2-5; a possible D gene is TRBD2 (5 bases). This CDR3 has 15 amino acids. Looked up from germline, CDR1 is SGHRS and CDR2 is YFSETQ. V lost 0 bases and J lost 2, with 11 bases in between. The chain's CDR3 is CASSLGRSVQETQYF. DNA for the CDR3: TGCGCCAGCAGCTTGGGGAGGTCAGTTCAAGAGACCCAGTACTTC.

V gene TRBV24-1 combines with J gene TRBJ1-4, with D perhaps matching TRBD1 (6 bases). This CDR3 has 14 residues. Germline CDR1 is KGHDR and CDR2 is SFDVKD. V shed 7 bases and J shed 7 bases, with 15 bases lying between them. The CDR3 region has the DNA TGTGCCACCAGCGACAGGTCGGGAGGTGAAAAACTGTTTTTT. This sequence encodes CATSDRSGGEKLFF.

This clone has just one count. The chain combines TRBV21-1 with TRBJ2-7. TRBV21-1 constitutes a pseudogene. The CDR3 loop spans 15 amino acids. CDR3 nucleotides: TGTGCCAGCAGCAAAGGGCTCTACTCTCTCTGCGAGCAGTACTTC. Translated, it gives CASSKGLYSLCEQYF.

V usage is TRBV27 and J usage is TRBJ2-2; D gene ambiguous. This CDR3 spans 14 amino acids. In germline, CDR1 is MNHEY, CDR2 SMNVEV (reference sequence). V shed 4 bases and J shed 6 bases, with 12 bases lying between them. The CDR3 nucleotides read TGTGCCAGCAGTTATGAAGTGAGCCCCGGGGAGCTGTTTTTT. This encodes CASSYEVSPGELFF.

The rearrangement uses TRBV2 and TRBJ1-6; a possible D gene is TRBD1 (6 bases). CDR3 length: 16 amino acids. V lost 5 bases to trimming and J lost 7 bases, with 18 bases between them. Germline values: CDR1 SNHLY, CDR2 FYNNEI. CDR3 protein: CASSPPWGAENSPLHF. In DNA form, the CDR3 reads TGTGCCAGCAGTCCCCCCTGGGGGGCGGAAAATTCACCCCTCCACTTT.

This sequence joins TRBV5-6 and TRBJ1-5; D is unclear. Germline loops: CDR1 SGHDT, CDR2 YYEEEE. This CDR3 comprises 14 residues. V was shortened by 4 bases and J by 7 bases, with 15 bases between the two germline ends. CDR3: CASSRTGDGQPQHF. CDR3 DNA sequence: TGTGCCAGCAGCCGGACGGGCGACGGACAGCCCCAGCATTTT.

V is TRBV6-2 or TRBV6-3 and J is TRBJ1-1; 8 nucleotides align to TRBD1. The germline CDR1 and CDR2 sequences are MNHEY and SVGEGT. Trimming cost V 0 bases and J 7 bases; bases outside gene matches: 10. The CDR3 consists of 16 residues. CDR3: CASSYSSRTGQSEAFF. CDR3 sequence (DNA): TGTGCCAGCAGTTACTCCAGCCGGACAGGGCAGAGTGAAGCTTTCTTT.